This TCR beta chain emerged from a study of CD8 T cells in Susac syndrome. The germline V gene has CDR1 SGHRS and CDR2 YFSETQ. Germline trimming cut 1 base from V and 4 bases from J; bases unmatched to any gene: 8. The CDR3 has 16 amino acids. An input of roughly 0.45 to 1 ug of RNA was subjected to reverse transcription using random hexamers. The TCR beta CDR3 was amplified by immunoSEQ multiplex PCR across 54 Vbeta, 13 Jbeta. TCRdb reprocessed the immunoSEQ multiplex PCR reads with MiXCR, giving one entry per CDR3 protein. The top ten hold about 0.07% of the sample, which has over 300,000 distinct CDR3 sequences, 92% seen once. Each multiple sclerosis control was a treatment-naive patient with relapsing-remitting disease that was either stable or active. FACS enriched CD8+ TEMRA cells, while bulk CD8+ and CD4+ were negatively isolated.

The sequence came from a human donor with multiple sclerosis. The chain uses TRBV5-1 and TRBJ2-5; 9 nucleotides align to TRBD2. The sample consisted of CD4+ T cells from PBMCs. CDR3 protein: CASSLPGLAYIETQYF. CDR3 DNA sequence: TGCGCCAGCAGCTTGCCTGGACTAGCGTATATAGAGACCCAGTACTTC.